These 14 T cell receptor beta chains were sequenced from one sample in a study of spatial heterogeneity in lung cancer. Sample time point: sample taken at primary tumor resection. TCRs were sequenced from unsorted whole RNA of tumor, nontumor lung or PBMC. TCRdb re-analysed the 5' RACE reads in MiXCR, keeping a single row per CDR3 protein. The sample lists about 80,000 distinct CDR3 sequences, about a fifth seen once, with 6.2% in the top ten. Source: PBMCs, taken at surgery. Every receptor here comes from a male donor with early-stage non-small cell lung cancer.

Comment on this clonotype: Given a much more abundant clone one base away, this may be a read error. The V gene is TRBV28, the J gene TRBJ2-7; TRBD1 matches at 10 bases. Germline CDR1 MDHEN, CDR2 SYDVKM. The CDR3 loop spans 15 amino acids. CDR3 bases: TGTGACAGCAGCCCTCGCGGGACAGGGGCCTACGAGCAGTACTTC. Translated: CDSSPRGTGAYEQYF.

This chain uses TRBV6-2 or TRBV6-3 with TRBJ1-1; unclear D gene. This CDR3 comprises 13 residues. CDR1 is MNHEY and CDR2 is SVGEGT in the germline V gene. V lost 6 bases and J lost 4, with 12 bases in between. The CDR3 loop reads CASRLRRSTEAFF. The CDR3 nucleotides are TGTGCCAGCAGACTGCGCCGGAGCACTGAAGCTTTCTTT.

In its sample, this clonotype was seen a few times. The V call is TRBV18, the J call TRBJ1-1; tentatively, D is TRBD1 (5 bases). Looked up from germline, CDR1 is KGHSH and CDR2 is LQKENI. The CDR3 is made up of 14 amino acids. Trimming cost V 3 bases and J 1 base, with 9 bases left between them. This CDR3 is CASSPGTRNTEAFF. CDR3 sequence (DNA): TGTGCCAGCTCACCGGGGACTAGGAACACTGAAGCTTTCTTT.

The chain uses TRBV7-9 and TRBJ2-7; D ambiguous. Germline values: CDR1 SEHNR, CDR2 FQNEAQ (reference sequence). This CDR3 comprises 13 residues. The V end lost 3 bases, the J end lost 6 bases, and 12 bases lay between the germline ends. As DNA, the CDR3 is TGTGCCAGCAGCTTCACGAGCAACTCCGAGCAGTACTTC. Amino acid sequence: CASSFTSNSEQYF.

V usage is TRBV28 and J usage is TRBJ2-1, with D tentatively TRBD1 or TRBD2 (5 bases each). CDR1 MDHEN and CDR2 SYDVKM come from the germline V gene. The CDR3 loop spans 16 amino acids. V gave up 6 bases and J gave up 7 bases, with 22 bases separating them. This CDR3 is CASSSLGVGLLNEQFF. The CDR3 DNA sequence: TGTGCCAGCAGCTCCCTCGGGGTGGGGCTCCTAAATGAGCAGTTCTTC.

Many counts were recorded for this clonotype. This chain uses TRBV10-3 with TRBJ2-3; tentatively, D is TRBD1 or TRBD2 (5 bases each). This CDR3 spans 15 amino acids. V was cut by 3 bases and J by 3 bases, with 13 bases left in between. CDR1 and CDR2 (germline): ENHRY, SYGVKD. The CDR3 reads CAISEVPGRTDTQYF. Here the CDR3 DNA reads TGTGCCATCAGTGAAGTCCCGGGACGAACAGATACGCAGTATTTT.

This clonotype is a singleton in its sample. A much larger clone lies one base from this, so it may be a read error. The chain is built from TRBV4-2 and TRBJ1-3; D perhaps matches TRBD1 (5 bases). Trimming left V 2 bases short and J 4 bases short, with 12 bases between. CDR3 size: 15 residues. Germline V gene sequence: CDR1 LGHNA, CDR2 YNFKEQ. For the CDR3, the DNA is TGTGCCAGCAGCCAATCGCGCAGGGTCGGAAACACCATATATTTT. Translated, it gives CASSQSRRVGNTIYF.

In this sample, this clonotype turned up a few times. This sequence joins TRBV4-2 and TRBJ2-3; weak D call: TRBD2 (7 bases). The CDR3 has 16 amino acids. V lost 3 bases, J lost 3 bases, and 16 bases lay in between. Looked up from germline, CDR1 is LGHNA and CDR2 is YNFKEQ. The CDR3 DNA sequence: TGTGCCAGCAGCCAGCCCCGGGGGGCGAGAACAGATACGCAGTATTTT. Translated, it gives CASSQPRGARTDTQYF.

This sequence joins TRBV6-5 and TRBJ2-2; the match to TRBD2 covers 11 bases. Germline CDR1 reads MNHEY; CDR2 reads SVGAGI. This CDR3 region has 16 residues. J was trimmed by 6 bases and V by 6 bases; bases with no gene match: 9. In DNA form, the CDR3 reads TGTGCCAGCAGCCCAAACCTAGCGGGGGGTTCCGGGGAGCTGTTTTTT. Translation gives CASSPNLAGGSGELFF.

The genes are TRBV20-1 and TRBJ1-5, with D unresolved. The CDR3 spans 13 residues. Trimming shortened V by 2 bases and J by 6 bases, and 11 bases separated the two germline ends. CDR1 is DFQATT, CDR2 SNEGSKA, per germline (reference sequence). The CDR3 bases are TGCAGTGCTAGAATTAACGAGGGTCAGCCCCAGCATTTT. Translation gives CSARINEGQPQHF.

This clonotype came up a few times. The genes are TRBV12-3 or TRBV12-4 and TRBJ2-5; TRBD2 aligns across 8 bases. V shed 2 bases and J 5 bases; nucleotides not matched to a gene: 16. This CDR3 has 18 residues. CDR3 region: CASSLSTRAAGAGETQYF. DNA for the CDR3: TGTGCCAGCAGTTTATCGACACGTGCAGCGGGAGCCGGGGAGACCCAGTACTTC.

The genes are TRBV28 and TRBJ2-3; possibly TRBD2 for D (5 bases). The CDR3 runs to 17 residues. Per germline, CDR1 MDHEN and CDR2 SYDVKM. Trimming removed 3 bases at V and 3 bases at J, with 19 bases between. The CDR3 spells CASSLEARPTTTDTQYF. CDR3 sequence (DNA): TGTGCCAGCAGTTTGGAGGCTAGGCCAACGACGACAGATACGCAGTATTTT.

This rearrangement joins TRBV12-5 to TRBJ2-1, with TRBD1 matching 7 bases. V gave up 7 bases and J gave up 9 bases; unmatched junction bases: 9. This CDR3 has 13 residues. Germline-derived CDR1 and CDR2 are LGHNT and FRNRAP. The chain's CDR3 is CASVPRGGREQFF. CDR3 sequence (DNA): TGTGCTAGTGTCCCCCGAGGGGGCCGTGAGCAGTTCTTC.

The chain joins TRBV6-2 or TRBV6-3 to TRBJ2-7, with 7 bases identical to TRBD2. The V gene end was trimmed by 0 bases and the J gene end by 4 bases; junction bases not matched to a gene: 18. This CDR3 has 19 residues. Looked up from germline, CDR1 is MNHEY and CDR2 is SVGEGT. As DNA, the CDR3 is TGTGCCAGCAGTTACTCGACAACCTATGGGGCGGGAGCAGGATACGAGCAGTACTTC. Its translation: CASSYSTTYGAGAGYEQYF.